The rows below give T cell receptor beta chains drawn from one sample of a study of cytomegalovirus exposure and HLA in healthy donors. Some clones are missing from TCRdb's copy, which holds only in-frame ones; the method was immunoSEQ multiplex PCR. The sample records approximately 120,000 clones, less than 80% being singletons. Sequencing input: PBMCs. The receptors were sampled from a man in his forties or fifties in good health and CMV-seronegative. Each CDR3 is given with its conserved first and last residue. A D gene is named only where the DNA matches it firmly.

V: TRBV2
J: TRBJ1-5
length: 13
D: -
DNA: TGTGCCAGCAGTGTAGGGGAGGGCCAGCCCCAGCATTTT
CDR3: CASSVGEGQPQHF

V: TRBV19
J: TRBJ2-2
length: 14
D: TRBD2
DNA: TGTGTCAGTTTGGACGGGGGGAGCGCCGGGGAGCTGTTTTTT
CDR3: CVSLDGGSAGELFF

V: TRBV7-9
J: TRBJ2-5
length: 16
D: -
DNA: TGTGCCAGCAGCTCTCAGTTTAGCTTGTATGCAGAGACCCAGTACTTC
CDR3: CASSSQFSLYAETQYF

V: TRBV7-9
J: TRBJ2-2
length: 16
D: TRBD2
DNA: TGTGCCAGCAGCTCGGGGGGACGTCAGAACACCGGGGAGCTGTTTTTT
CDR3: CASSSGGRQNTGELFF

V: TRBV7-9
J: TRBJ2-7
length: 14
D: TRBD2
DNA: TGTGCCAGCAGCCCTGTTAGCGGGGCTTACGAGCAGTACTTC
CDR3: CASSPVSGAYEQYF

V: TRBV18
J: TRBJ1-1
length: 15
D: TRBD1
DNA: TGTGCCAGCTCACCGACAGGGTTGGATGGAACTGAAGCTTTCTTT
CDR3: CASSPTGLDGTEAFF

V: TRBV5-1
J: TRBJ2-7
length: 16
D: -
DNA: TGCGCCAGCAGCTTGGGTGTCGTGGAACAGGGCTACGAGCAGTACTTC
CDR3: CASSLGVVEQGYEQYF

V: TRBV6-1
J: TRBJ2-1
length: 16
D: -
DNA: TGTGCCAGCAGTGATTCCGAGGACTTCGTATACAATGAGCAGTTCTTC
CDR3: CASSDSEDFVYNEQFF

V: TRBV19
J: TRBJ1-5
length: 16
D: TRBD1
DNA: TGTGCCAGTAGTCCTCCGGGACAGGGGGCCGATCAGCCCCAGCATTTT
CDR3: CASSPPGQGADQPQHF

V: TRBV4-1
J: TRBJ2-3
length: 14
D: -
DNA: TGCGCCAGCAGCGGGGGACACAACACAGATACGCAGTATTTT
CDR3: CASSGGHNTDTQYF

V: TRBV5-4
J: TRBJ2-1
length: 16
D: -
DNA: TGTGCCAGCAGCTTGGACCCGGGGAGCTCCTACAATGAGCAGTTCTTC
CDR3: CASSLDPGSSYNEQFF

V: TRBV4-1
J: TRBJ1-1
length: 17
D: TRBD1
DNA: TGCGCCAGCAGCCAAGACCCGGGGAACAGGGGAGGCACTGAAGCTTTCTTT
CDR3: CASSQDPGNRGGTEAFF

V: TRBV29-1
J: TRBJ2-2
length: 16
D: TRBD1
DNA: TGCAGCGTTGAAAAAGGGGACAGGGGGCGGGAGGGGGAGCTGTTTTTT
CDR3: CSVEKGDRGREGELFF

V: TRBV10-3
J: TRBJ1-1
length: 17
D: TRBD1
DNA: TGTGCCATCAGAACCGGGACAGGGGGCTTTCGGAGGACTGAAGCTTTCTTT
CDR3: CAIRTGTGGFRRTEAFF

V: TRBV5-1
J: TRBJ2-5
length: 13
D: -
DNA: TGCGCCAGCAGCTTCGGCGGCCAAGAGACCCAGTACTTC
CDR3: CASSFGGQETQYF

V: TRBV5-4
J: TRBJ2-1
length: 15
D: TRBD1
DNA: TGTGCCTGCAGCTTACGGGACAGGGTAGGCAATGAGCAGTTCTTC
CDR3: CACSLRDRVGNEQFF

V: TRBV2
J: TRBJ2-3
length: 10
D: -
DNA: TGTGCCAGCGAGTGGGATACGCAGTATTTT
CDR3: CASEWDTQYF

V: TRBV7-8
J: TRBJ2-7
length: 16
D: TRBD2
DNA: TGTGCCAGCAGCTTAGGGGCTAGCGGGGGGACCTACGAGCAGTACTTC
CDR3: CASSLGASGGTYEQYF